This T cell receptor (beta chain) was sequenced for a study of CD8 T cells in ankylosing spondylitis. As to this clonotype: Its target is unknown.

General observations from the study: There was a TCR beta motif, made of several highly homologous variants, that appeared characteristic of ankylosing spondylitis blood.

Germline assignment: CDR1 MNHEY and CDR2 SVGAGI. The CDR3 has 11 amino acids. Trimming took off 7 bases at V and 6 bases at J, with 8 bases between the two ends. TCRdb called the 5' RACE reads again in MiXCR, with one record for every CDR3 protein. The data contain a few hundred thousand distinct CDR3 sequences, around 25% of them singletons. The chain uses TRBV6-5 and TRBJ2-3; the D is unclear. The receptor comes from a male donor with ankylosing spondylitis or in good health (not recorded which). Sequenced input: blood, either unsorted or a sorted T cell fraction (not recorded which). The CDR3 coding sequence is TGTGCCAGCAAAAAGATGGATACGCAGTATTTT. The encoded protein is CASKKMDTQYF.